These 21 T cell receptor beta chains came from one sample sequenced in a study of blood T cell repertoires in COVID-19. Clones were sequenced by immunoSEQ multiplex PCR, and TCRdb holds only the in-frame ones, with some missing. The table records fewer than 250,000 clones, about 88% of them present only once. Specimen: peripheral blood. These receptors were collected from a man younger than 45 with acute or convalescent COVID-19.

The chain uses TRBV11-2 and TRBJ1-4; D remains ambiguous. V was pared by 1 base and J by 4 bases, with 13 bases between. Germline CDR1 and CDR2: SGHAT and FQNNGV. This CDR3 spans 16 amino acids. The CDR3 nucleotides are TGTGCCAGCAGCTTAGGAAGGGTCCGGGATAATGAAAAACTGTTTTTT. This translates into CASSLGRVRDNEKLFF.

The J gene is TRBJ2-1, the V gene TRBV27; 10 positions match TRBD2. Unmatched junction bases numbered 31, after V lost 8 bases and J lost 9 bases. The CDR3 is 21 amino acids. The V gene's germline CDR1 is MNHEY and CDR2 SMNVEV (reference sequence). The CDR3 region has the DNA TGTGCCAGCCAACGTGGGACTCCGGTTTGGCTAGCGGGAGTAACGGGGAGTGAGCAGTTCTTC. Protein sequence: CASQRGTPVWLAGVTGSEQFF.

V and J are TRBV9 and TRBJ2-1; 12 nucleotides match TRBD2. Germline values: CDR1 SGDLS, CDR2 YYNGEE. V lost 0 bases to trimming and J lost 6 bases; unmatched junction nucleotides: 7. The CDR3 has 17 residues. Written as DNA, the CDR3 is TGTGCCAGCAGCGTAGGGACTAGCGGGAAATCGCGCAATGAGCAGTTCTTC. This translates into CASSVGTSGKSRNEQFF.

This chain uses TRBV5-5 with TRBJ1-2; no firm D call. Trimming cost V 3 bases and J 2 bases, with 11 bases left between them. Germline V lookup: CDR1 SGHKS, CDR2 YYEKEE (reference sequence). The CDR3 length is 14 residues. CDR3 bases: TGTGCCAGCAGCTCCGCAGGTGGCAACTATGGCTACACCTTC. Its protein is CASSSAGGNYGYTF.

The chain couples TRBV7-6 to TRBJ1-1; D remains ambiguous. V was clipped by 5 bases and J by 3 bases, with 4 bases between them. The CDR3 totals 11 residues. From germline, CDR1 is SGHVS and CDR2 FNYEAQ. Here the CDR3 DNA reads TGTGCCAGCAGCCCTCACACTGAAGCTTTCTTT. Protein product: CASSPHTEAFF.

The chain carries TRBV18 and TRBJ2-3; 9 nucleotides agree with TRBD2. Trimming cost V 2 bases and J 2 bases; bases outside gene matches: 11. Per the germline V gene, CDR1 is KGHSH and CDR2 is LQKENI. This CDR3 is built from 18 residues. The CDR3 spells CASSPTSAAGGLTDTQYF. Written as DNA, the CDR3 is TGTGCCAGCTCACCAACTTCCGCGGCGGGGGGGCTCACAGATACGCAGTATTTT.

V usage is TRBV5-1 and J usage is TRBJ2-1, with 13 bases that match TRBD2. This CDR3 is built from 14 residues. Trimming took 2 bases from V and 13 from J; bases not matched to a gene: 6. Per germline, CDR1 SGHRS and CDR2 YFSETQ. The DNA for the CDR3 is TGCGCCAGCAGCTTAAGTGGGACTAGCGGGACTCAGTTCTTC. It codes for CASSLSGTSGTQFF.

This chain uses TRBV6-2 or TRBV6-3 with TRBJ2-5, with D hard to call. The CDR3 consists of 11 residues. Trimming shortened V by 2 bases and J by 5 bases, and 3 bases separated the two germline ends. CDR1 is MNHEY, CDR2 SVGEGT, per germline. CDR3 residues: CASSYPETQYF. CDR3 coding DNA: TGTGCCAGCAGTTACCCTGAGACCCAGTACTTC.

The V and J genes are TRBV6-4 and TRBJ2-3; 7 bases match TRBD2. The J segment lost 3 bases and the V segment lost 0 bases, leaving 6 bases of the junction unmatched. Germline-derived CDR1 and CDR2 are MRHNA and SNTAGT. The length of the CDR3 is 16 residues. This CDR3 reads CASSDSYRSGTDTQYF. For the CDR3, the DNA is TGTGCCAGCAGTGACTCCTATCGTAGCGGGACAGATACGCAGTATTTT.

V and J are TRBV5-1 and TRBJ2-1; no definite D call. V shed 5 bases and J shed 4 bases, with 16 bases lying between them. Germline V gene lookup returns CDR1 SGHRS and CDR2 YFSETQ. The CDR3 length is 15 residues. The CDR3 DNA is TGCGCCAGCAGTTCCCCTGAGACACCTTACAATGAGCAGTTCTTC. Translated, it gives CASSSPETPYNEQFF.

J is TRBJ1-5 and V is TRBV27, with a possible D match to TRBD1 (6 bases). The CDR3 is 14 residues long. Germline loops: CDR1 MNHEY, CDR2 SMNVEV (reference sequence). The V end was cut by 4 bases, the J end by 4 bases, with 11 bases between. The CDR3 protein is CASSSGQGNQPQHF. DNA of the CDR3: TGTGCCAGCAGTTCGGGGCAGGGGAATCAGCCCCAGCATTTT.

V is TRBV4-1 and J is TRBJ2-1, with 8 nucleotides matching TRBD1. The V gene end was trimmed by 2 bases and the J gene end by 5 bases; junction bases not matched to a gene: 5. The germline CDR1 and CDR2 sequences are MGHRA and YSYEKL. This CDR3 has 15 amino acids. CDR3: CASSQPRTGHNEQFF. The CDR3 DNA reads TGCGCCAGCAGCCAACCGCGGACAGGGCACAATGAGCAGTTCTTC.

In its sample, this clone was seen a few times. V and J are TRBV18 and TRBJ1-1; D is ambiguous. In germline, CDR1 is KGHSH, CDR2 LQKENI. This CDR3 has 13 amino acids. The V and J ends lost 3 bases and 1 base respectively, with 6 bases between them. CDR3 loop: CASSPFGNTEAFF. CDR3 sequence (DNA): TGTGCCAGCTCACCCTTCGGGAACACTGAAGCTTTCTTT.

This chain's CDR3 is CASSFSTGYADTQYF. For the CDR3, the DNA is TGTGCCAGCAGCTTCTCTACAGGGTATGCAGATACGCAGTATTTT. The genes are TRBV7-9 and TRBJ2-3, with D possibly being TRBD1 (6 bases). CDR1 and CDR2 from the germline V gene are SEHNR and FQNEAQ (reference sequence). The CDR3 consists of 15 residues. V lost 3 bases and J lost 4, with 14 bases in between.

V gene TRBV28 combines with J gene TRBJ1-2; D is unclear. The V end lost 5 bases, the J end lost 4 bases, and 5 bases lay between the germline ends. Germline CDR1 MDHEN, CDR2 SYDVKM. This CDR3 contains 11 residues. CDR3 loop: CASSPSYGYTF. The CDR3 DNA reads TGTGCCAGCAGTCCCTCCTATGGCTACACCTTC.

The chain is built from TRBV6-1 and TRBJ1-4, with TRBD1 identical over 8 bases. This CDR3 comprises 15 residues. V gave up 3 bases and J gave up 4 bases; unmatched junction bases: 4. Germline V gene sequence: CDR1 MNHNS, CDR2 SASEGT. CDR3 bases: TGTGCCAGCAGTGACCAGGGGGCAAATAATGAAAAACTGTTTTTT. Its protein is CASSDQGANNEKLFF.

Written as DNA, the CDR3 is TGTGCCAGCAGCTCGGGACAGGGAGGTTCCCACGAGCAGTACTTC. Translation: CASSSGQGGSHEQYF. The chain has TRBV7-2 and TRBJ2-7; 9 bases are a match to TRBD1. Germline V gives CDR1 SGHTA, CDR2 FQGNSA. The CDR3 covers 15 residues. After removal of 4 bases from V and 5 bases from J, the junction contained 9 bases not matched to a gene. The whole variable domain, remainder taken from reference TRBV7-2 and TRBJ2-7, is GAGVSQSPSNKVTEKGKDVELRCDPISGHTALYWYRQSLGQGLEFLIYFQGNSAPDKSGLPSDRFSAERTGGSVSTLTIQRTQQEDSAVYLCASSSGQGGSHEQYFGPGTRLTVT.

The DNA of the CDR3 is TGCGCCAGCAGCCAAAAACTGGGACAGTTCCAAGAGACCCAGTACTTC. Translated: CASSQKLGQFQETQYF. The V call is TRBV5-1, the J call TRBJ2-5; TRBD1 matches at 7 bases. The CDR3 is 16 amino acids. V was pared by 4 bases and J by 1 base, with 10 bases of the junction left unmatched. CDR1 SGHRS and CDR2 YFSETQ come from the germline V gene.

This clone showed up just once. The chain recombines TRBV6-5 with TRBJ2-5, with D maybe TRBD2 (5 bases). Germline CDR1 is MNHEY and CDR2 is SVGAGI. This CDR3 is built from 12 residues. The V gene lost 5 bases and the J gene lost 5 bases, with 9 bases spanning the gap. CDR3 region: CASSPAGETQYF. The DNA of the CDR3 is TGTGCCAGCAGTCCCGCGGGTGAGACCCAGTACTTC.

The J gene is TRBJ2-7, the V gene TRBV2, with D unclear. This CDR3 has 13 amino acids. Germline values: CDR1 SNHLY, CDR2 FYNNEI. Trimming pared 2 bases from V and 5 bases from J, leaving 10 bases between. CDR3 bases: TGTGCCAGCAGTGAACAGGCCGCCCACGAGCAGTACTTC. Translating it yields CASSEQAAHEQYF.

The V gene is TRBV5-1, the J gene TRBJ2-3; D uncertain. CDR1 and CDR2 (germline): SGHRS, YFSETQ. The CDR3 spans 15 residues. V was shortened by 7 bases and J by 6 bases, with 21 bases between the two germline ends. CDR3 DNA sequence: TGCGCCAGCCATTTTGCCCCAACACGTATGGATACGCAGTATTTT. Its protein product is CASHFAPTRMDTQYF.